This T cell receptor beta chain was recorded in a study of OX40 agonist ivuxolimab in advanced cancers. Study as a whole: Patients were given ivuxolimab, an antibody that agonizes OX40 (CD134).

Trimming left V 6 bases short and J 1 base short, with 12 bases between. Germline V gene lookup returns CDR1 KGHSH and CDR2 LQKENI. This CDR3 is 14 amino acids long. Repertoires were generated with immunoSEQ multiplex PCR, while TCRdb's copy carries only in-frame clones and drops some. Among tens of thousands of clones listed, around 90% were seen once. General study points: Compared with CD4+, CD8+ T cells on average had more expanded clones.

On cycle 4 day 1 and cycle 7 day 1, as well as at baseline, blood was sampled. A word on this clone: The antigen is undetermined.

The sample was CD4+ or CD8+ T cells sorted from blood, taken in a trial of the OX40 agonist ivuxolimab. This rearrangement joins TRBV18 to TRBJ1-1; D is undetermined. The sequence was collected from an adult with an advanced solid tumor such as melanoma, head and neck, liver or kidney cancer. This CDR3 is CASSPRRENTEAFF. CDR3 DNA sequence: TGTGCCAGCTCGCCCCGCCGGGAGAACACTGAAGCTTTCTTT.